One and the same sample provided the 11 T cell receptor beta chains below, sequenced in a study of shared clonotypes between healthy human individuals. The method was immunoSEQ multiplex PCR; TCRdb's version includes in-frame clones alone and lacks a portion of them. The data contain around 1.4 million clones, approximately 98.5% of them singletons. Sequencing was performed on naive CD4+ T cells sorted from blood. Subset noted: CD45RA+ positively selected. The receptors originated from a man aged 25-45 years in good health.

The chain has TRBV5-5 and TRBJ1-1; D remains ambiguous. The germline V and J ends were trimmed by 0 bases and 6 bases, with 9 bases remaining between them. This CDR3 comprises 13 residues. CDR1 is SGHKS and CDR2 is YYEKEE in the germline V gene (reference sequence). CDR3 loop: CASSLGARAEAFF. CDR3 DNA sequence: TGTGCCAGCAGCTTGGGAGCTCGCGCTGAAGCTTTCTTT.

The chain is built from TRBV5-1 and TRBJ2-7; 8 nucleotides align to TRBD2. V trimming: 4 bases; J trimming: 2 bases; junction bases outside the gene matches: 5. Germline CDR1 is SGHRS and CDR2 is YFSETQ. The CDR3 sequence is 14 residues long. Here the CDR3 DNA reads TGCGCCAGCAGCCCGGGACTAGTGGCCTACGAGCAGTACTTC. This translates into CASSPGLVAYEQYF. Based on the CDR3 plus reference TRBV5-1 and TRBJ2-7, the full variable domain is KAGVTQTPRYLIKTRGQQVTLSCSPISGHRSVSWYQQTPGQGLQFLFEYFSETQRNKGNFPGRFSGRQFSNSRSEMNVSTLELGDSALYLCASSPGLVAYEQYFGPGTRLTVT.

V and J are TRBV2 and TRBJ2-3; D possibly corresponds to TRBD2 (5 bases). Trimming stripped 6 bases from V and 6 bases from J, with 13 bases between. The CDR3 runs to 13 residues. Looked up from germline, CDR1 is SNHLY and CDR2 is FYNNEI. The CDR3 region has the DNA TGTGCCAGCAGGGTTACTAGAGGGGATACGCAGTATTTT. This sequence encodes CASRVTRGDTQYF.

The chain joins TRBV2 to TRBJ2-7; D not resolved. Trimming took 4 bases from V and 0 from J, leaving 13 bases between them. CDR1 SNHLY and CDR2 FYNNEI come from the germline V gene. This CDR3 spans 15 amino acids. The CDR3 region has the DNA TGTGCCAGCAGTGTATCCGATTTCAGCTCCTACGAGCAGTACTTC. Amino acids: CASSVSDFSSYEQYF.

This rearrangement joins TRBV5-1 to TRBJ2-3, with TRBD2 matching over 10 bases. Germline V gene lookup returns CDR1 SGHRS and CDR2 YFSETQ. The junction had 6 bases not matched to a gene; V was cut back by 5 bases and J by 0 bases. This CDR3 has 16 amino acids. CDR3 sequence: CASRFPGLASTDTQYF. CDR3 sequence (DNA): TGCGCCAGCAGGTTCCCGGGACTAGCGAGCACAGATACGCAGTATTTT.

For this clone: Other DNA variants within this sample encode the same CDR3. The chain employs TRBV7-2 and TRBJ2-5; 14 bases are a match to TRBD2. CDR1 is SGHTA, CDR2 FQGNSA, per germline. Trimming at V came to 3 bases and at J to 5 bases, leaving 2 bases not matched to a gene. This CDR3 spans 15 amino acids. The CDR3 region has the DNA TGTGCCAGCAGCTTGGGACTAGCGGGAGTTGAGACCCAGTACTTC. As protein: CASSLGLAGVETQYF.

This clone has just one count. The rearrangement joins TRBV2 to TRBJ2-5; D is unclear. The germline gives CDR1 SNHLY, CDR2 FYNNEI. Trimming left V 6 bases short and J 2 bases short, with 10 bases between. This CDR3 spans 13 amino acids. The CDR3 loop reads CASRNNPQETQYF. The CDR3 DNA reads as TGTGCCAGCAGAAACAACCCTCAAGAGACCCAGTACTTC.

The chain combines TRBV28 with TRBJ2-1; 11 nucleotides align to TRBD2. Losses at the gene ends were 3 bases for V and 4 bases for J; bases not matched to a gene: 17. The CDR3 extends over 20 amino acids. Per germline, CDR1 MDHEN and CDR2 SYDVKM. The CDR3 reads CASSFYWTNSGRESYNEQFF. In nucleotides, the CDR3 is TGTGCCAGCAGTTTTTATTGGACAAATAGCGGGAGGGAGTCTTACAATGAGCAGTTCTTC.

The V gene is TRBV9, the J gene TRBJ2-7; tentative D call: TRBD1 (6 bases). The CDR3 has 13 residues. Germline CDR1 SGDLS, CDR2 YYNGEE. V gave up 4 bases and J gave up 4 bases, with 12 bases separating them. The chain's CDR3 is CASSLGTNYEQYF. In DNA, the CDR3 is TGTGCCAGCAGCCTTGGGACAAATTACGAGCAGTACTTC.

The genes are TRBV18 and TRBJ2-3; 11 nucleotides agree with TRBD2. The CDR3 extends over 17 amino acids. V shed 3 bases and J 0 bases; nucleotides not matched to a gene: 5. The V gene's germline CDR1 is KGHSH and CDR2 LQKENI. The CDR3 DNA reads TGTGCCAGCTCACCCCAGTTAGCGGGAGGGAGCACAGATACGCAGTATTTT. This encodes CASSPQLAGGSTDTQYF.

V is TRBV9 and J is TRBJ2-7; tentatively, D is TRBD1 (6 bases). Per germline, CDR1 SGDLS and CDR2 YYNGEE. This CDR3 contains 14 residues. The V and J ends lost 4 bases and 4 bases respectively, with 15 bases between them. The CDR3 nucleotides read TGTGCCAGCAGCCCGACAGGTACTCCATACGAGCAGTACTTC. Protein sequence: CASSPTGTPYEQYF.